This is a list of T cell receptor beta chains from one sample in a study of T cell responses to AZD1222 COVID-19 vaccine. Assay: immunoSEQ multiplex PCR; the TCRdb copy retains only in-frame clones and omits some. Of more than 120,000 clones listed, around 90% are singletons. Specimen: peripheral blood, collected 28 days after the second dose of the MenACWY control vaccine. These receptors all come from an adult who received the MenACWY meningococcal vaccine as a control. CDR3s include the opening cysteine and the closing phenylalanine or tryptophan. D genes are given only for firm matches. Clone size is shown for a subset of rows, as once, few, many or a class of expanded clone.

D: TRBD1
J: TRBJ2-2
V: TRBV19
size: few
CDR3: CASSVDRDHGELFF
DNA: TGTGCCAGTAGCGTCGACAGGGATCACGGGGAGCTGTTTTTT

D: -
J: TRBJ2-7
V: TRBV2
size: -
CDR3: CASSEGGSYEQYF
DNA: TGTGCCAGCAGCGAGGGGGGGTCCTACGAGCAGTACTTC

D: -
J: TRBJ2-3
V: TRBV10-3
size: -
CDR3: CAISGRATDTQYF
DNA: TGTGCCATCAGTGGACGGGCCACAGATACGCAGTATTTT

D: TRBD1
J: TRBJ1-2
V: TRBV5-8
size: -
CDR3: CASSRTGSGYTF
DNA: TGTGCCAGCAGCAGGACAGGGAGTGGCTACACCTTC

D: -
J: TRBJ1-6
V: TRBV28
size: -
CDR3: CASSFRASGNSPLHF
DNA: TGTGCCAGCAGTTTCAGGGCCTCCGGGAATTCACCCCTCCACTTT

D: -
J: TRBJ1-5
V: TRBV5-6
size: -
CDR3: CASSLELGSPQHF
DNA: TGTGCCAGCAGCTTGGAATTGGGTTCGCCCCAGCATTTT

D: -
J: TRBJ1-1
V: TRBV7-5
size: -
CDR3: CARSLADRDRSEAFF
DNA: TGTGCCAGAAGCTTAGCCGACAGGGATCGCTCTGAAGCTTTCTTT

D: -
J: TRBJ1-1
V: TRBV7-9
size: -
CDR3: CASSLAMIQGEAFF
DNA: TGTGCCAGCAGCTTAGCGATGATACAGGGTGAAGCTTTCTTT

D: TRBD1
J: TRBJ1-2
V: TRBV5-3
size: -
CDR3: CARSLKGTGKLDYYGYTF
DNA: TGTGCCAGAAGCTTGAAGGGGACAGGGAAACTAGATTACTATGGCTACACCTTC

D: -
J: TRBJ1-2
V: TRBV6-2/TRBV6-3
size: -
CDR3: CASSYKGNYGYTF
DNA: TGTGCCAGCAGTTACAAGGGGAACTATGGCTACACCTTC

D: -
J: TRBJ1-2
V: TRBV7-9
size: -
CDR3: CASSLLNLAANYGYTF
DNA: TGTGCCAGCAGCTTACTTAACCTGGCAGCTAACTATGGCTACACCTTC

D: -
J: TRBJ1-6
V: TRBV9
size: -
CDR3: CASSVDNGRAYNSPLHF
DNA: TGTGCCAGCAGCGTAGATAATGGAAGAGCCTATAATTCACCCCTCCACTTT

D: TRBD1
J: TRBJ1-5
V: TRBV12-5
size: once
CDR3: CASGLALHRGTQHF
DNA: TGTGCTAGTGGTTTGGCCCTCCACAGGGGCACACAGCATTTT

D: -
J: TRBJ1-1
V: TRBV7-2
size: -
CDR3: CASSAQPNTEAFF
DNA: TGTGCCAGCAGCGCGCAGCCGAACACTGAAGCTTTCTTT

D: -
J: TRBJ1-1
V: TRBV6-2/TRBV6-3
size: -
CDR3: CASSSRASSMNTEAFF
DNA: TGTGCCAGCAGTTCCCGGGCGTCTTCAATGAACACTGAAGCTTTCTTT

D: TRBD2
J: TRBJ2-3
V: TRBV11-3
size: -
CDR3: CASSLEGLAGVTDTQYF
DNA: TGTGCCAGCAGCTTAGAAGGACTAGCGGGCGTCACAGATACGCAGTATTTT

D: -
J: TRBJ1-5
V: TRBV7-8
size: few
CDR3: CASAVERRDGSNQPQHF
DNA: TGTGCCAGCGCCGTGGAGCGAAGGGATGGAAGCAATCAGCCCCAGCATTTT

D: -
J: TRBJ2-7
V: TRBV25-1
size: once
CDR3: CASSEGGKPFYEQYF
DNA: TGTGCCAGCAGTGAAGGAGGCAAACCATTCTACGAGCAGTACTTC

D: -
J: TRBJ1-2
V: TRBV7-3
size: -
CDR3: CASSDSPGDGYTF
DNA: TGTGCCAGCAGCGACTCACCCGGGGATGGCTACACCTTC

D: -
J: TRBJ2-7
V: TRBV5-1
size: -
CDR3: CASSFTGSHEQYF
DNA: TGCGCCAGCAGCTTTACAGGTAGCCACGAGCAGTACTTC

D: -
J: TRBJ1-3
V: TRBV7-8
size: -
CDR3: CASSYGPDSGNTIYF
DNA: TGTGCCAGCAGCTACGGGCCTGACTCTGGAAACACCATATATTTT

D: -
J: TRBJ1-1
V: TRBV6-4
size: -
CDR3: CASRDTDRNTEAFF
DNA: TGTGCCAGCAGAGACACCGACAGGAACACTGAAGCTTTCTTT

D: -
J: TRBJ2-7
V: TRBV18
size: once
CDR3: CASSPSRDTYEQYF
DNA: TGTGCCAGCTCACCATCCCGGGACACCTACGAGCAGTACTTC

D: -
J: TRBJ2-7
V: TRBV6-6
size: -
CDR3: CARMQGYEQYF
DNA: TGTGCCAGGATGCAAGGCTACGAGCAGTACTTC

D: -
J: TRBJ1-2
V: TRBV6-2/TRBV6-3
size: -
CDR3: CASSYSKTGRSLYTF
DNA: TGTGCCAGCAGTTACTCGAAAACTGGGAGGTCATTGTACACCTTC

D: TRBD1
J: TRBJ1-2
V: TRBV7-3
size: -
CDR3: CASSDPGTGGVYGYTF
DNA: TGTGCCAGCAGCGATCCCGGGACAGGCGGAGTCTATGGCTACACCTTC

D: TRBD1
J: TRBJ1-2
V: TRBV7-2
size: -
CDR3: CASRRDRDYGYTF
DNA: TGTGCCAGCAGACGGGACAGGGATTATGGCTACACCTTC

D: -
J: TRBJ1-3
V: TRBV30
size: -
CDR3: CAWSVGGPGNTIYF
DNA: TGTGCCTGGAGTGTTGGGGGACCTGGAAACACCATATATTTT

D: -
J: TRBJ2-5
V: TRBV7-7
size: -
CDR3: CASSQRRRETQYF
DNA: TGTGCTAGCAGCCAAAGAAGGAGAGAGACCCAGTACTTC

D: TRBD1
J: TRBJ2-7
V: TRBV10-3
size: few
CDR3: CAISEKPDRSYEQYF
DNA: TGTGCCATCAGTGAGAAGCCGGACAGGTCATACGAGCAGTACTTC

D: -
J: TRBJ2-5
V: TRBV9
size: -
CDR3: CASSVAGAQETQYF
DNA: TGTGCCAGCAGCGTGGCGGGGGCCCAAGAGACCCAGTACTTC

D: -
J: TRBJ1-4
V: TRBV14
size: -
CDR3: CASSQDGRGGLFF
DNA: TGTGCCAGCAGCCAAGACGGCAGGGGTGGACTGTTTTTT

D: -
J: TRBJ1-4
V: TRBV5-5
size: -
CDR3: CASSPQVGQEKLFF
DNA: TGTGCCAGCAGCCCCCAGGTTGGACAGGAAAAACTGTTTTTT

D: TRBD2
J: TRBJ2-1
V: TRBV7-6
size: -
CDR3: CASSYERGHEQFF
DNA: TGTGCCAGCAGCTACGAGCGGGGTCATGAGCAGTTCTTC

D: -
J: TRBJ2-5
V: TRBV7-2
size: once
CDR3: CASSPRRGAETQYF
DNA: TGTGCCAGCAGCCCCCGCCGGGGGGCAGAGACCCAGTACTTC

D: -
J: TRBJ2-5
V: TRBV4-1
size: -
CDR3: CASSQDGAGETQYF
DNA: TGCGCCAGCAGCCAAGACGGAGCCGGGGAGACCCAGTACTTC

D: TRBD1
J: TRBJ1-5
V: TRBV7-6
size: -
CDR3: CASSPLTGGNQPQHF
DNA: TGTGCCAGCAGCCCTCTGACAGGGGGCAATCAGCCCCAGCATTTT

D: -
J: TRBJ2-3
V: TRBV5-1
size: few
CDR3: CASSFSGGTDTQYF
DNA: TGCGCCAGCAGCTTTTCGGGGGGCACAGATACGCAGTATTTT

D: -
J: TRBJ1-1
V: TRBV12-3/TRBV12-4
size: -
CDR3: CASSLALRLEAFF
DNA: TGTGCCAGCAGTTTAGCGCTACGGCTTGAAGCTTTCTTT

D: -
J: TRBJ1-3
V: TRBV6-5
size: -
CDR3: CASRLSYGNTIYF
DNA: TGTGCCAGCCGCCTTTCATACGGAAACACCATATATTTT

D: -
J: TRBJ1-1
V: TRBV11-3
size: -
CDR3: CASSSRWGPNTEAFF
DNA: TGTGCCAGCAGTTCTCGTTGGGGGCCGAACACTGAAGCTTTCTTT

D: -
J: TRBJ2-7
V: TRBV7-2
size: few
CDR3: CASSLRAAYEQYF
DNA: TGTGCCAGCAGCTTACGGGCAGCCTACGAGCAGTACTTC

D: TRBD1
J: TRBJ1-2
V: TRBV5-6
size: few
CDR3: CASRLTGGPTNGYTF
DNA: TGTGCCAGCAGGTTAACAGGGGGCCCTACTAATGGCTACACCTTC

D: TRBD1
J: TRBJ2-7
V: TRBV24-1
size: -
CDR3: CATSDSTGRNHEQYF
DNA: TGTGCCACCAGTGATTCGACAGGGCGCAATCACGAGCAGTACTTC

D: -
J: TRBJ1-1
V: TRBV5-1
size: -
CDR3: CASSLEGLGEAFF
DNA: TGCGCCAGCAGCTTGGAAGGGTTAGGTGAAGCTTTCTTT

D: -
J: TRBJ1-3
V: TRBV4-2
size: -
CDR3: CASSHGTGNTIYF
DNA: TGTGCCAGCAGCCACGGGACCGGAAACACCATATATTTT

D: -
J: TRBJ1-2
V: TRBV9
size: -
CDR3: CASSVGAGLYGYTF
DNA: TGTGCCAGCAGCGTAGGAGCAGGGTTGTATGGCTACACCTTC

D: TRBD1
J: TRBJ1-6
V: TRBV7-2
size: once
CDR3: CASSLFRTGNSPLHF
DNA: TGTGCCAGCAGCTTATTCAGGACAGGCAATTCACCCCTCCACTTT

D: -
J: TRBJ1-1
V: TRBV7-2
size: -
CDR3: CASSLSTRTLNTEAFF
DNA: TGTGCCAGCAGCTTATCAACACGGACTCTGAACACTGAAGCTTTCTTT

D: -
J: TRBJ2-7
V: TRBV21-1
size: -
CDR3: CASSKAWQGATYEQYF
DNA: TGTGCCAGCAGCAAAGCCTGGCAGGGGGCCACCTACGAGCAGTACTTC

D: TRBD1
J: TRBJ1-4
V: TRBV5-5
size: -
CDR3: CASSPPGTGNEKLFF
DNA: TGTGCCAGCAGCCCTCCCGGGACAGGGAATGAAAAACTGTTTTTT

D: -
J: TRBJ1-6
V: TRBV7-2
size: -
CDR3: CASSLLGNINSPLHF
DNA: TGTGCCAGCAGCTTATTGGGAAATATCAATTCACCCCTCCACTTT

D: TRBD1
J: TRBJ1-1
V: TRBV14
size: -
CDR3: CASSRTGRWLGAFF
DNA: TGTGCCAGCAGCAGGACAGGGAGGTGGTTGGGCGCTTTCTTT

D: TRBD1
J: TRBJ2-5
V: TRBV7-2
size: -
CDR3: CASSLGGTGGRETQYF
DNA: TGTGCCAGCAGCTTAGGGGGGACAGGGGGTAGGGAGACCCAGTACTTC

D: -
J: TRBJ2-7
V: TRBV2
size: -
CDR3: CASRGQAYEQYF
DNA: TGTGCCAGCAGAGGACAAGCCTACGAGCAGTACTTC

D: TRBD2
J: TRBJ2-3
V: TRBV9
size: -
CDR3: CASSGAGASTDTQYF
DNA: TGTGCCAGCAGCGGAGCGGGGGCTAGCACAGATACGCAGTATTTT

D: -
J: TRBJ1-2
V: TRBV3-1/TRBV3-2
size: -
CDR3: CASSQGFRGGSYGYTF
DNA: TGTGCCAGCAGCCAAGGTTTTAGGGGAGGGAGCTATGGCTACACCTTC

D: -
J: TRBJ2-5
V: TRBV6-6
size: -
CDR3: CASERGETQYF
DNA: TGTGCCAGTGAACGGGGAGAGACCCAGTACTTC